The 2 T cell receptor beta chains reported below all come from one sample, sequenced in a study of shared clonotypes between healthy human individuals. TCRdb keeps only in-frame clones here, not all; method: immunoSEQ multiplex PCR. This table holds 1 million to 1.3 million clones, approximately 80% found once. Sequencing was done on a sample of memory CD4+ T cells from PBMCs. The subset here: CD45RA-negative fraction. The receptors stem from a young man in good health. Some clones in this sample may be carry-over from other donors' samples.

This clone came up a few times. This CDR3 is CASSSFPGAEAFF. In DNA form, the CDR3 reads TGTGCCAGCAGCTCCTTCCCCGGGGCTGAAGCTTTCTTT. This chain uses TRBV7-9 with TRBJ1-1; no clear D gene. The CDR3 sequence is 13 residues long. Deletions cut 4 bases from V and 6 bases from J, with 12 bases between. The germline V gene encodes CDR1 SEHNR and CDR2 FQNEAQ (reference sequence). The full variable domain, rest sourced from reference TRBV7-9 and TRBJ1-1, is DTGVSQNPRHKITKRGQNVTFRCDPISEHNRLYWYRQTLGQGPEFLTYFQNEAQLEKSRLLSDRFSAERPKGSFSTLEIQRTEQGDSAMYLCASSSFPGAEAFFGQGTRLTVV.

The rearrangement joins TRBV14 to TRBJ1-2; 10 nucleotides agree with TRBD1. V lost 1 base and J lost 4; bases outside the gene matches: 6. CDR1 is SGHDN and CDR2 is FVKESK in the germline V gene. This CDR3 is built from 16 residues. CDR3 sequence: CASSQGDRGSGYGYTF. CDR3 sequence (DNA): TGTGCCAGCAGCCAAGGGGACAGGGGATCGGGCTATGGCTACACCTTC.